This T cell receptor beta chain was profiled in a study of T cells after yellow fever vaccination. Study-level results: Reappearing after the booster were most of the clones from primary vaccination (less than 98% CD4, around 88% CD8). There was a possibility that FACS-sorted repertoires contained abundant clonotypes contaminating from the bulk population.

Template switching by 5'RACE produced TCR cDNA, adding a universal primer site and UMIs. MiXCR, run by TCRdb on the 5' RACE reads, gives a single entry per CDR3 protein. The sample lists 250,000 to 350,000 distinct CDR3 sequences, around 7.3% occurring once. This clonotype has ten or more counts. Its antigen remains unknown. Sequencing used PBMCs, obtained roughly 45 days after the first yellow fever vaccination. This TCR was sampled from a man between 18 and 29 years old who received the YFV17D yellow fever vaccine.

CDR3 in amino acids: CASSTNGARNNEQFF. The CDR3 DNA sequence: TGCGCCAGCAGCACGAATGGGGCGAGGAACAATGAGCAGTTCTTC. The gene calls are TRBV5-1 and TRBJ2-1, with a tentative D call TRBD1 (5 bases). V lost 4 bases to trimming and J lost 5 bases, with 16 bases between them. This CDR3 region has 15 residues. Germline lookup yields CDR1 SGHRS and CDR2 YFSETQ.